The entry that follows covers one T cell receptor (beta chain) sequence. Its recognized antigen is unknown. V is cut by 1 base and J by 10 bases, and the space between the germline ends is 8 bases. The CDR3 has 12 amino acids, counting the end cysteine and phenylalanine. Just CDR3 DNA is preserved here, 36 bases in frame from base 1. The germline V gene encodes CDR1 SGHVS and CDR2 FNYEAQ. The source of the sample is a study of cytomegalovirus exposure and HLA in healthy donors (dated by TCRdb to about 2017). With regard to the full study: An earlier analysis of fewer than 750 of the donors reported approximately 260 Gb of sequence data and around 120 million unique TCR beta sequences obtained from about 180 million T cells. An early release that covered some 640 HLA-typed donors contained 300 to 350 gigabases of sequencing data and about 84 million unique TCR sequences. Among the approximately 400 genotyped donors, 75% to 90% belonged to the genetic ancestry cluster associated with self-reported Caucasian donors. The study was designed to test whether signatures of past pathogen exposure could be identified by cataloging public T cell receptors. Using immunosequencing, the study profiled T cell repertoires from 666 subjects and related those repertoires to cytomegalovirus serostatus. Besides the first cohort of 666 subjects, a separate validation cohort made up of 120 different subjects was used. High-throughput TCR immunosequencing, statistical association of individual TCRs with disease status, and machine learning were combined to predict cytomegalovirus infection status. To study patterns of TCR occurrence, a later analysis re-analyzed previously published TCR beta repertoires from 500 to 850 donors and added high-resolution HLA genotyping. The later analysis used no new phenotypic data to find candidate immune exposures, relying instead on TCR beta sequences and their occurrence across donors. An earlier analysis of more than 450 of the donors used high-throughput TCR beta sequencing to judge whether each TCR beta V gene segment behaved as functional or pseudogenic. Donor age, sex, ethnicity and CMV serostatus were compiled alongside the repertoire data. In a later genetic analysis, genome-wide SNP genotypes for about 55% of the roughly 700 donors were used, and that subset was treated as a discovery cohort. Every discovery cohort repertoire had been produced on one sequencing platform. Both class I and class II loci were covered by HLA typing, at four-digit resolution. Typing coverage varied by locus: about 629-640 donors for A, B, C, DRB1 and DQB1; roughly 520 for DQA1; more than 600 for DPA1; approximately 490 for DPB1. About five DR-DQ haplotypes were treated as single units for association and clustering because of strong linkage in the cohort. Among around 400 genotyped donors of the cohort, an average of roughly 240,000 unique TCR beta nucleotide sequences were sequenced per donor, roughly 20% of them non-productive.

Broader findings and caveats from the paper: Across donors, most TCR sequences were observed very rarely, whereas some public TCRs were present in many individuals. Immune exposure information for the cohort was limited to CMV serostatus. The study listed 150 to 200 TCR beta chains as associated with cytomegalovirus. Assigning TCR associations to individual alleles was difficult when HLA alleles, especially DR and DQ, strongly co-occurred. According to a later genetic analysis, donors in an Asian-associated ancestry cluster had fewer N-insertions in productive TCRs than the approximately 690-donor mean. According to the authors, the approach could potentially be generalized to other disease states and immunological phenotypes. A few of the identified cytomegalovirus-associated TCR beta chains were confirmed in vitro to be specific for cytomegalovirus antigens. According to a later analysis, TCR association rates differed among HLA loci, with DRB1 alleles showing the most associated TCRs and HLA-C alleles showing the fewest. A later analysis found that HLA-associated TCR beta chains were more clonally expanded and had lower generation probabilities than equally common non-associated chains. This cohort had only TCR beta chains sequenced, and the lack of alpha or paired-chain data limited which features could be detected. Sequencing depth was assumed to be roughly uniform across donors in the presence/absence analyses, though that assumption may not hold. Because counts were too low, approximately 15 rarely observed V segments, including chromosome 9 orphons, were excluded from the earlier analysis of 587 of the donors. In both the original and validation cohorts, the classifier was reported to diagnose cytomegalovirus status with high specificity and sensitivity. In a later analysis, about 17,000 TCR beta sequences were associated with specific HLA alleles at a false discovery rate of 0.05. Several of the top co-occurrence clusters appeared to be linked to parvovirus B19, influenza, CMV and Epstein-Barr virus, according to a later analysis. Some IMGT-functional V segments, including TRBV6-2 and TRBV6-3, could not be told apart with the 87-base-pair reads, so those segments were excluded. Because some donors lacked HLA typing at each locus, the association tests relied only on the typed subset. Linkage disequilibrium might explain the correlated functional status among segregating V segments, but an unknown experimental factor could not be excluded. Most CMV-associated TCR beta chains appeared to be HLA-restricted in a later analysis, and the HLA associations seemed to be driven largely by CMV exposure. The sequencing pipeline was judged likely to have produced a cluster of highly shared sequence variants as a technical artifact. In an earlier analysis of about 550 of the donors, most TCR beta V segments were observed in productive rearrangements about 87% or about 30% of the time, broadly matching IMGT annotations. In a later genetic analysis, a missense DCLRE1C variant was associated with V-gene and J-gene trimming of TCR beta chains, and the association was replicated in an independent cohort. A further reported finding was that TCR beta sequences accurately predicted the HLA-A and HLA-B alleles for most subjects in the first cohort.

In total, approximately 690 healthy bone marrow donors made up the cohort. Cohort members were all nominally healthy when sampled, although unrecorded immune exposures were likely present. The donor was CMV seronegative and belonged to the group of 352 seronegative cohort members. Each donor provided a peripheral blood sample, and peripheral blood mononuclear cells were used for TCR beta sequencing. Genomic DNA extraction from the blood cell samples was performed with the Qiagen DNeasy Blood Extraction Kit. The library was produced with the immunoSEQ multiplex PCR assay. The multiplex PCR relied on a mix of 60 forward primers for TCR Vbeta segments and 13 reverse primers for TCR Jbeta segments. A multiplex PCR assay on genomic DNA amplified the CDR3 region of rearranged TCR beta genes. On the Illumina HiSeq System, the amplified TCR beta libraries were sequenced as 87-base-pair reads. Turning to the authors' computational methods: In a later analysis, tens of millions of unique TCR beta chains were counted across the approximately 620 repertoires, and roughly 9.9 million of these chains were shared by at least two donors. A nearest-neighbor algorithm error-corrected the raw reads and collapsed the reads into unique sequences, merging closely related sequences to remove PCR and sequencing errors. V, D and J gene segments were assigned by aligning CDR3 sequences to IMGT reference sequences. For a sequence to be retained, at least a six-nucleotide match to both a V gene segment and a J gene segment was required. A rearrangement was called productive if the CDR3 had no stop codons and remained in frame with V and J, and every other rearrangement was called non-productive. Following IMGT convention, CDR3 was defined as the stretch from the second conserved V-encoded cysteine up to the conserved J-encoded phenylalanine. The earlier analysis of about 560 of the donors excluded any sequence lacking an unambiguous match to a single V gene segment. An earlier analysis of fewer than 750 of the donors classified V segments as functional when productive rearrangements were above 56.7% and as segregating when the standard deviation between donors was above 5%. A statistical classification framework was built to diagnose cytomegalovirus status from the catalog of TCR beta chain sequences. In a later analysis, V and J genes were assigned by comparing TCR nucleotide sequences against IMGT/GENE-DB human TR gene sequences. Using the TCRdist pipeline, a later analysis assigned CDR3 sequences along with most-parsimonious VDJ recombination scenarios. In a later analysis, each TCR beta chain was defined by its CDR3 amino acid sequence together with its V-gene family, and reads without a unique V-gene family were excluded. As a way to deal with suspected cross-contamination and a sequencing artifact, a later analysis dropped 450 to 600 nucleotide sequences that were highly shared and had low generation probability. For each public chain, a later analysis derived a clonal expansion index from normalized ranks of inferred template counts within each repertoire. Generation probabilities in a later analysis came from a VDJ recombination model fitted to out-of-frame rearrangements, and those results were checked against IGoR. In a later analysis, TCR-TCR, TCR-HLA and TCR-CMV co-occurrence was scored with hypergeometric tests, and a repertoire-size bias correction was applied to TCR pairs. To estimate false discovery rates, a later analysis permuted the HLA or CMV assignments 20 times. A later analysis grouped co-occurring TCRs with DBSCAN, adding TCRdist sequence similarity when clustering within HLA-allele-positive subsets. Repertoires with fewer than 30,000 or more than 120,000 public chains, plus five repertoires with anomalous nucleotide sharing, were excluded from co-occurrence clustering. What TCRdb holds here is the immuneACCESS table cut down to in-frame rearrangements. Part of the clones is not present; checked against another copy, under half of the missing clones reflect an unresolved V gene, and the others are unexplained. That table gives V, J and clone size, and the DNA gave D and trimming. The sample's clone listing holds some 130,000 clones. Clones ranked in the top ten supply over 1.5% of the sample.

The chain joins TRBV7-6 to TRBJ1-5; the D gene identity is not certain. This TCR derives from a man younger than 35 in good health and CMV-seronegative. Sample: PBMCs. In nucleotides, the sequence is TGTGCCAGCAGCTTAGATAGAGGACCCCAGCATTTT. It specifies CASSLDRGPQHF.